The present T cell receptor beta chain was sequenced within a study of CD8+ T cells in alopecia areata. Study details: Twice a day, 5 to 10 mg of oral tofacitinib was administered to treated patients. Tofacitinib therapy lasting 6 to 18 months was followed by 6 months off drug.

Treatment: oral pan-JAK inhibitor, 5-10 mg twice daily. PBMCs provided sorted CD4+ and CD8+ T cells. Extracted RNA was reverse transcribed into cDNA, the sequencing template. Repertoires were generated with immunoSEQ multiplex PCR, while TCRdb's copy carries only in-frame clones and drops some. The sample lists 150,000 to 200,000 clones, around three fifths occurring once. This CDR3 is built from 15 residues. The V end lost 3 bases, the J end lost 7 bases, and 15 bases lay between the germline ends. Germline V gives CDR1 MGHDK, CDR2 SYGVNS. J is TRBJ1-4 and V is TRBV25-1; maybe TRBD1 (6 bases). The receptor's source is a human donor with alopecia areata. The sequences come from CD8+ T cells sorted from blood, collected at week 24, from a patient treated with tofacitinib. CDR3 nucleotides: TGTGCCAGCAGTGAGGCCACAGGGTTTGGTGAAAAACTGTTTTTT. Translating gives CASSEATGFGEKLFF.